This TCR beta chain was recorded in a study of tissue T cells after allogeneic stem cell transplantation. With regard to this clone: Gene names are mouse gene names. The read comes to an end 1 residue before the CDR3 does, leaving the germline J gene to fill in the end.

Repertoires were generated with immunoSEQ multiplex PCR, while TCRdb's copy carries only in-frame clones and drops some. The data contain around 50,000 clones, approximately 73% of them singletons. The CDR3 sequence is 14 residues long. The V gene lost 2 bases and the J gene lost 1 base, with 8 bases spanning the gap. Germline CDR1 reads KGHTA; CDR2 reads FRNEEI. The specimen sequenced was sorted cells pooled from one or two spleens. This TCR derives from a pool of C57BL/6 mice in good health. This chain links TRBV24 with TRBJ1-2; D uncertain. The chain's CDR3 is CASSLRQINSDYTF. The part of the CDR3 DNA that was read is TGTGCCAGCAGTCTGAGACAAATAAACTCCGACTACACC.